The 15 T cell receptor beta chains presented below share a single source sample, sequenced in a study of Graves' ophthalmopathy and Graves' hyperthyroidism (dated by TCRdb to 2016 to 2019). Sequencer: Illumina HiSeq 2000. For repertoire sequencing, TCR beta CDR3 regions were amplified from RNA transcripts. The first round was an RT-PCR using HTBI primers with the Qiagen OneStep RT-PCR kit, and this first round was followed by a second-round multiplex PCR, then size selection and purification. The raw public reads went through TCRdb reprocessing: fastp at Q25, MiXCR clone calling, in-frame beta chains kept. Each record represents a unique CDR3 protein, reported with the most common genes and DNA among its rows. Within this sample are about 660,000 distinct CDR3 sequences, with about 41% of them counted one time only. The ten biggest clones cover roughly 3.5% of the sample. The sequenced sample consisted of peripheral blood. The receptors were gathered from an adult man with Graves' ophthalmopathy.

This rearrangement joins TRBV2 to TRBJ2-2; the match to TRBD2 covers 9 bases. Per the germline V gene, CDR1 is SNHLY and CDR2 is FYNNEI. This CDR3 is 18 amino acids long. Trimming at V came to 6 bases and at J to 0 bases, leaving 11 bases not matched to a gene. CDR3 sequence reads: CASSQSLAGGANTGELFF. DNA of the CDR3: TGTGCCAGCAGCCAATCACTAGCGGGCGGCGCGAACACCGGGGAGCTGTTTTTT. Filled out from reference TRBV2 and TRBJ2-2, the complete variable domain reads EPEVTQTPSHQVTQMGQEVILRCVPISNHLYFYWYRQILGQKVEFLVSFYNNEISEKSEIFDDQFSVERPDGSNFTLKIRSTKLEDSAMYFCASSQSLAGGANTGELFFGEGSRLTVL.

The chain joins TRBV20-1 to TRBJ1-4; D unresolved. Germline V gene sequence: CDR1 DFQATT, CDR2 SNEGSKA (reference sequence). The CDR3 is 14 residues long. Trimming removed 7 bases from V and 2 bases from J, with 14 bases in between. CDR3 residues: CSVAMAGTNEKLFF. The CDR3 DNA reads TGCAGTGTCGCCATGGCGGGGACTAATGAAAAACTGTTTTTT.

This clonotype was counted many times. The chain recombines TRBV5-1 with TRBJ1-3, with no clear D. V was shortened by 0 bases and J by 4 bases, with 5 bases between the two germline ends. Germline V gives CDR1 SGHRS, CDR2 YFSETQ. The CDR3 totals 13 residues. CDR3 nucleotide sequence: TGCGCCAGCAGCTTGGCGCAGGGAAACACCATATATTTT. Its protein product is CASSLAQGNTIYF.

This clonotype was counted ten times or more. The CDR3 here is CASSTGTGDQPQHF. The CDR3 DNA reads as TGCGCCAGCAGCACCGGGACAGGGGATCAGCCCCAGCATTTT. The chain has TRBV5-1 and TRBJ1-5; 10 positions agree with TRBD1. V dropped 4 bases and J dropped 5; count of bases not matched to a gene: 3. The CDR3 has 14 amino acids. CDR1 is SGHRS and CDR2 is YFSETQ in the germline V gene.

Note on this clonotype: A much bigger clone sits one base away, suggesting this may be a read error. This CDR3 is missing its conserved last phenylalanine or tryptophan, likely due to a read error. This sequence joins TRBV10-3 and TRBJ2-7; 8 bases match TRBD2. This CDR3 comprises 15 residues. The germline CDR1 and CDR2 sequences are ENHRY and SYGVKD. CDR3 sequence (DNA): TGTGCCAGCAGTGAAATGCTAGCGGGCTCCTACGAGCAGTACCTC. It specifies CASSEMLAGSYEQYL.

The chain is built from TRBV15 and TRBJ2-6, with D possibly TRBD1 on 7 matching bases. Trimming cost V 3 bases and J 4 bases, with 13 bases left between them. CDR3 length: 16 amino acids. CDR1 is LNHNV, CDR2 YYDKDF, per germline (reference sequence). Here the CDR3 DNA reads TGTGCCACCAGCAGGCCAGGGGGGCGCGGGGCCAACGTCCTGACTTTC. Translating gives CATSRPGGRGANVLTF.

Many counts were recorded for this clonotype. The chain uses TRBV29-1 and TRBJ1-4; 8 bases map to TRBD1. J lost 8 bases, V lost 4 bases, and 6 bases had no gene match. This CDR3 contains 13 residues. Germline CDR1 and CDR2: SQVTM and ANQGSEA. The CDR3 DNA is TGCAGCGTTGGTCAGGGGGCAGTAGAAAAACTGTTTTTT. It yields the protein CSVGQGAVEKLFF.

The CDR3 DNA reads as TGTGCCAGCCAACCTACCTCAGGGGAGACCCAGTACTTC. Translated: CASQPTSGETQYF. The rearrangement joins TRBV7-2 to TRBJ2-5; possibly TRBD1 for D (5 bases). CDR3 length: 13 amino acids. The germline gives CDR1 SGHTA, CDR2 FQGNSA. The germline V and J ends were trimmed by 8 bases and 5 bases, with 15 bases remaining between them. Supplemented by reference TRBV7-2 and TRBJ2-5, the full variable domain reads GAGVSQSPSNKVTEKGKDVELRCDPISGHTALYWYRQSLGQGLEFLIYFQGNSAPDKSGLPSDRFSAERTGGSVSTLTIQRTQQEDSAVYLCASQPTSGETQYFGPGTRLLVL.

This clonotype was seen a handful of times. A read error may be the cause here, since a much bigger clone is one base away. The chain couples TRBV19 to TRBJ1-6, with no clear D. This CDR3 region has 14 residues. Per germline, CDR1 LNHDA and CDR2 SQIVND (reference sequence). The V gene lost 6 bases and the J gene lost 9 bases, with 15 bases spanning the gap. The CDR3 nucleotides are TGTGCCAGTAGGAACACTGGCGGCGGTTCACCCCTCCACTTT. This sequence encodes CASRNTGGGSPLHF.

For this clonotype: Mismatch with germline at one junction end may stem from a read error. The DNA for the CDR3 is TGTGCCAGCAGCTTAGTCTCTGGGCAGGGGGCCTACGTCCTGACTTTC. It yields the protein CASSLVSGQGAYVLTF. V and J are TRBV7-2 and TRBJ2-6, with TRBD1 identical over 8 bases. The length of the CDR3 is 16 residues. Germline-derived CDR1 and CDR2 are SGHTA and FQGNSA.

This clonotype was seen only once. The J gene is TRBJ2-2, the V gene TRBV2; 11 bases fit TRBD1. In germline, CDR1 is SNHLY, CDR2 FYNNEI. The CDR3 runs to 14 residues. Trimming took 6 bases from V and 7 from J; bases not matched to a gene: 4. The CDR3 protein is CASRGTGGHGELFF. CDR3 nucleotide sequence: TGTGCCAGCAGGGGGACAGGGGGACACGGGGAGCTGTTTTTT.

CDR3 protein: CASSLAGGETQHF. CDR3 nucleotide sequence: TGTGCCAGCAGCTTAGCAGGGGGAGAGACCCAGCATTTT. V gene TRBV7-8 combines with J gene TRBJ1-5, with D possibly being TRBD1 (6 bases). Germline V gene sequence: CDR1 SGHVS, CDR2 FQNEAQ. The CDR3 totals 13 residues. Trimming pared 0 bases from V and 11 bases from J, leaving 11 bases between.

On this clonotype: Because it lacks the conserved phenylalanine or tryptophan at the end, this CDR3 is likely a read error. The rearrangement links TRBV2 to TRBJ1-4; tentative D call: TRBD1 (6 bases). The CDR3 length is 14 residues. The ends were cut back, 3 bases at V and 8 bases at J, with 13 bases in the middle. Germline lookup yields CDR1 SNHLY and CDR2 FYNNEI. As DNA, the CDR3 is TGTGCCAGCAGTGACAGGGGAGGCGGAGAAAAACTGTTTTTA. It encodes CASSDRGGGEKLFL.

The chain combines TRBV29-1 with TRBJ1-2, with 8 bases fitting TRBD1. CDR1 and CDR2 (germline): SQVTM, ANQGSEA. V was pared by 7 bases and J by 6 bases, with 10 bases of the junction left unmatched. This CDR3 has 13 amino acids. The CDR3 protein is CSARADRADGYTF. The DNA of the CDR3 is TGCAGCGCAAGAGCGGACAGGGCGGATGGCTACACCTTC.

V and J are TRBV20-1 and TRBJ1-5; TRBD1 matches 8 bases. CDR1 is DFQATT and CDR2 is SNEGSKA in the germline V gene (reference sequence). Trimming removed 5 bases from V and 6 bases from J; junction bases left unmatched: 12. The CDR3 contains 15 residues. The CDR3 loop reads CSAYSGGQGAQPQHF. CDR3 nucleotides: TGCAGTGCTTATTCCGGGGGGCAGGGGGCTCAGCCCCAGCATTTT.